This TCR beta chain is from a study of blood T cell repertoires in COVID-19. V gave up 2 bases and J gave up 0 bases, with 11 bases separating them. This CDR3 comprises 15 residues. Germline-derived CDR1 and CDR2 are KGHSH and LQKENI. Methods used by the authors: Amplification of reference gene primers provided the estimated nucleated cell counts. TCRdb keeps only in-frame clones here, not all; method: immunoSEQ multiplex PCR. The V and J calls and clone size were taken over from that table, and D and trimming were inferred from the DNA. The table shows 390,000 or so clones, with nearly 90% occurring only once. Points on this clone: The sample has other DNA sequences that encode this CDR3 too.

Source material: peripheral blood. The clonotype was recovered from a man aged 18 to 30 with active or convalescent COVID-19. The gene calls are TRBV18 and TRBJ2-7; D possibly corresponds to TRBD1 (6 bases). The CDR3, as DNA: TGTGCCAGCTCACCAAGGCAGGGGAGCTCCTACGAGCAGTACTTC. Translating it yields CASSPRQGSSYEQYF.